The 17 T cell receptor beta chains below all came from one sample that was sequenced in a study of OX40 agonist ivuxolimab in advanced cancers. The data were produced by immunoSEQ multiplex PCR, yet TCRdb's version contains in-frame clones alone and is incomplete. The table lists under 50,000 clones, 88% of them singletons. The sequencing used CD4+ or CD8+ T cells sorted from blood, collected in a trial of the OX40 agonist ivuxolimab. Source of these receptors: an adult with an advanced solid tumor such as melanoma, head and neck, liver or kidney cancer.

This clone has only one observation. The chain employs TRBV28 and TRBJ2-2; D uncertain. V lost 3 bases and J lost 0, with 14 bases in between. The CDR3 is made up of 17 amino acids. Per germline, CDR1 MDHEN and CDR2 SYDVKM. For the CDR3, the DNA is TGTGCCAGCAGTTTGGCCGCCTTGGGGTCGAACACCGGGGAGCTGTTTTTT. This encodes CASSLAALGSNTGELFF.

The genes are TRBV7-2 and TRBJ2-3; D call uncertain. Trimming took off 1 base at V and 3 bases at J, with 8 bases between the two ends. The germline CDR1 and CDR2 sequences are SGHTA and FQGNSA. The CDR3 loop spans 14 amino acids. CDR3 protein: CASSLDILTDTQYF. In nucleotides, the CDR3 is TGTGCCAGCAGCTTAGATATTCTGACAGATACGCAGTATTTT. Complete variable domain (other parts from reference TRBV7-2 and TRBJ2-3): GAGVSQSPSNKVTEKGKDVELRCDPISGHTALYWYRQSLGQGLEFLIYFQGNSAPDKSGLPSDRFSAERTGGSVSTLTIQRTQQEDSAVYLCASSLDILTDTQYFGPGTRLTVL.

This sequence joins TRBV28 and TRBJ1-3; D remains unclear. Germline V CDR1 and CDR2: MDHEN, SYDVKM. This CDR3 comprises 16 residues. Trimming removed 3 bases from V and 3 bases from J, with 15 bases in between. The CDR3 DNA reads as TGTGCCAGCAGTTTGTCGGCAGGAATCGTTGGAAACACCATATATTTT. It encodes CASSLSAGIVGNTIYF.

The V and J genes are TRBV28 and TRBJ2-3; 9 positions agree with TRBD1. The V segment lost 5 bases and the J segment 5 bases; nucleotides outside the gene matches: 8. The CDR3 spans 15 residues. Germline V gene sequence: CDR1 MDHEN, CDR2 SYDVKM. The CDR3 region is CASSGRTGAQDTQYF. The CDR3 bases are TGTGCCAGCAGTGGCCGGACAGGGGCCCAAGATACGCAGTATTTT.

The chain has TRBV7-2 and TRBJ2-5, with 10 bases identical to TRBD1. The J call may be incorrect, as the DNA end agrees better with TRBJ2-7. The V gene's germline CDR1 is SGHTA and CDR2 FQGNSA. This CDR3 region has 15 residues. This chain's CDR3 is CASSWKGQGDYEQYF. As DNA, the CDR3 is TGTGCCAGCAGCTGGAAAGGACAGGGGGACTACGAGCAGTACTTC.

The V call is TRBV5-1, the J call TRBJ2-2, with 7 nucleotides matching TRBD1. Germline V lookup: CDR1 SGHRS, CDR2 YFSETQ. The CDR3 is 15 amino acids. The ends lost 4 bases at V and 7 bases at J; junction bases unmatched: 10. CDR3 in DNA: TGCGCCAGCAGCCCGTCGGGCAGGGGGATCGGGGAGCTGTTTTTT. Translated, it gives CASSPSGRGIGELFF.

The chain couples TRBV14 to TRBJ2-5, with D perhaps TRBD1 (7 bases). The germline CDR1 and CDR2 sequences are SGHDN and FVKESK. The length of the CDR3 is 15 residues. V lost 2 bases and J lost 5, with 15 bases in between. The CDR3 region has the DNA TGTGCCAGCAGCCAACCCCAGGGGGGCCGGGAGACCCAGTACTTC. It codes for CASSQPQGGRETQYF. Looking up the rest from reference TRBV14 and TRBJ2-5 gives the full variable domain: EAGVTQFPSHSVIEKGQTVTLRCDPISGHDNLYWYRRVMGKEIKFLLHFVKESKQDESGMPNNRFLAERTGGTYSTLKVQPAELEDSGVYFCASSQPQGGRETQYFGPGTRLLVL.

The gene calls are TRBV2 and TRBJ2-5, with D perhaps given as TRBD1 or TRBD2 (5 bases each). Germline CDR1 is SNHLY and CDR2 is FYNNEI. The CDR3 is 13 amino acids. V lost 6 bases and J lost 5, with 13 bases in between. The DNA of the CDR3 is TGTGCCAGCAGCCCGGGACCTGAGGAGACCCAGTACTTC. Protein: CASSPGPEETQYF.

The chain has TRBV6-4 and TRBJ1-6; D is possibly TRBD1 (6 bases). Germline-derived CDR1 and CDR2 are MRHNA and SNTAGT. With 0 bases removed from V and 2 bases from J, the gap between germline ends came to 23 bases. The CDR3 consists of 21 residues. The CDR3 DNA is TGTGCCAGCAGTGACTCAGAGGGGGGGGTTTTACTCAACCCCTATAATTCACCCCTCCACTTT. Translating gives CASSDSEGGVLLNPYNSPLHF.

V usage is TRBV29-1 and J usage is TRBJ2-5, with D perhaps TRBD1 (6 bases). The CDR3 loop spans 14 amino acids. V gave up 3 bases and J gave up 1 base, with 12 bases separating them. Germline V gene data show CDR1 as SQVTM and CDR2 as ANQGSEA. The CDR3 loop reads CSVDNRATQETQYF. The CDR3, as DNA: TGCAGCGTTGACAACAGGGCGACCCAAGAGACCCAGTACTTC.

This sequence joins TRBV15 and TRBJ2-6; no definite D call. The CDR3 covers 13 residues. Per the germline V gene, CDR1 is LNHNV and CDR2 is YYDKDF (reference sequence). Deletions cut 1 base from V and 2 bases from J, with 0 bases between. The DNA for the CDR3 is TGTGCCACCAGCAGAGCTGGGGCCAACGTCCTGACTTTC. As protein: CATSRAGANVLTF.

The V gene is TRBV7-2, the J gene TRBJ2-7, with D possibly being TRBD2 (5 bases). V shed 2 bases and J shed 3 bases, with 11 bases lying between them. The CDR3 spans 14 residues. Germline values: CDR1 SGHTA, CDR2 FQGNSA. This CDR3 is CASSLTGLGYEQYF. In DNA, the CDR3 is TGTGCCAGCAGCTTAACGGGATTAGGCTACGAGCAGTACTTC. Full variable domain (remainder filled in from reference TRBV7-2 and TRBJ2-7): GAGVSQSPSNKVTEKGKDVELRCDPISGHTALYWYRQSLGQGLEFLIYFQGNSAPDKSGLPSDRFSAERTGGSVSTLTIQRTQQEDSAVYLCASSLTGLGYEQYFGPGTRLTVT.

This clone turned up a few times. CDR3 sequence: CASRAVYNSPLHF. Here the CDR3 DNA reads TGTGCCAGCCGAGCCGTCTATAATTCACCCCTCCACTTT. The rearrangement uses TRBV6-5 and TRBJ1-6; the D is unclear. The CDR3 spans 13 residues. Germline V gives CDR1 MNHEY, CDR2 SVGAGI. V was shortened by 8 bases and J by 3 bases, with 8 bases between the two germline ends.

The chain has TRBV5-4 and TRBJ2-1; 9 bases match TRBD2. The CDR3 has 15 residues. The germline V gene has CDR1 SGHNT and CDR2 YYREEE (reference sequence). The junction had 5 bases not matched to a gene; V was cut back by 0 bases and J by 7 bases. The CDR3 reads CASSLDLTSGNEQFF. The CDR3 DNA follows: TGTGCCAGCAGCTTGGACCTGACTAGCGGAAATGAGCAGTTCTTC.

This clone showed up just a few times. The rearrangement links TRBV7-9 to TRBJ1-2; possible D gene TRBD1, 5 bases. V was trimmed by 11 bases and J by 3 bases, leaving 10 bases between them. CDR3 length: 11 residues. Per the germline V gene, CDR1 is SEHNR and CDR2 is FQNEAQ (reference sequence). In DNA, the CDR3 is TGTGCCTGGGGGGAAGACTATGGCTACACCTTC. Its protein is CAWGEDYGYTF. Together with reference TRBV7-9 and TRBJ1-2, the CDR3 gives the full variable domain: DTGVSQNPRHKITKRGQNVTFRCDPISEHNRLYWYRQTLGQGPEFLTYFQNEAQLEKSRLLSDRFSAERPKGSFSTLEIQRTEQGDSAMYLCAWGEDYGYTFGSGTRLTVV.

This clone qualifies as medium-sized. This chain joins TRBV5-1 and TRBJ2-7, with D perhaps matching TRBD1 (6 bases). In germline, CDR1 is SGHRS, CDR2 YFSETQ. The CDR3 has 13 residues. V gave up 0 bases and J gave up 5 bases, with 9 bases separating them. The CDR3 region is CASSLEGDDEQYF. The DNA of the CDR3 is TGCGCCAGCAGCTTGGAGGGGGATGACGAGCAGTACTTC.

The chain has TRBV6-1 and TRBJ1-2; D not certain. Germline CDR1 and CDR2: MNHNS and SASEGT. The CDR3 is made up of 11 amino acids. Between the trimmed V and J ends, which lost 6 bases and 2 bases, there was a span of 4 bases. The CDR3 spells CASRANYGYTF. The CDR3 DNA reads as TGTGCCAGCAGGGCGAACTATGGCTACACCTTC.